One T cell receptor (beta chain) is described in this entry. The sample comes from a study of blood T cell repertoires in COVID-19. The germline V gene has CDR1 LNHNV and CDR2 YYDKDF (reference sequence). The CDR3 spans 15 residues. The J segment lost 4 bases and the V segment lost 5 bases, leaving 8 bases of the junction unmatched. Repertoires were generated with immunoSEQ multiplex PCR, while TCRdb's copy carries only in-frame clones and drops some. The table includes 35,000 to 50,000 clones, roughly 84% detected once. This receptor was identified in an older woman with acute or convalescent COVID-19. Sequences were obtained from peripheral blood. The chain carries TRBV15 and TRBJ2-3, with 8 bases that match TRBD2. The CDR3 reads CATSSPGLVPDTQYF. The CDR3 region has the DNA TGTGCCACCAGCTCTCCGGGACTAGTACCAGATACGCAGTATTTT.